This T cell receptor (beta chain) was documented in a study of vaccination effects on CD4 cells after COVID-19. The study's findings and limits: The study found marked clonal contraction of infection- and vaccine-induced clones late after vaccination.

Sequenced by immunoSEQ multiplex PCR; TCRdb stores in-frame clones only, minus some. The sample yields approximately 28,000 clones, roughly 81% seen once. Viral peptide pool expansion of antigen-specific CD4+ T cells preceded sequencing in the ViraFEST assay. CD4+ T cell isolation took place after 10 days of culture. Each participant was given two doses of one vaccine (BNT162b2 or mRNA-1273). Points on this clone: Its antigen is undetermined.

With V trimmed by 4 bases and J by 9 bases, 6 bases remained unmatched. The CDR3 is 15 residues long. Germline CDR1 LNHDA, CDR2 SQIVND (reference sequence). The sequence was obtained from a human donor who received a COVID-19 vaccine. The specimen comprised CD4+ T cells from PBMCs cultured with HCoV-229E spike peptides, sampled after COVID-19 vaccination. V usage is TRBV19 and J usage is TRBJ2-1, with TRBD2 matching 13 bases. The CDR3: CASSTAGTSGTEQFF. The CDR3 DNA reads TGTGCCAGTAGTACCGCCGGGACTAGCGGGACTGAGCAGTTCTTC.